The following is a T cell receptor beta chain sequence with its context. Produced via immunoSEQ multiplex PCR; TCRdb's table is partial and in-frame only. The sample consists of about 100,000 clones, over 85% of them appearing once. The data stem from a study of control samples from healthy donors and cancer patients. The germline gives CDR1 MNHEY, CDR2 SMNVEV (reference sequence). Trimming removed 5 bases at V and 8 bases at J, with 21 bases between. This CDR3 region has 15 residues. The receptor comes from a man between 18 and 35 years old in good health. This sequence joins TRBV27 and TRBJ1-2; D remains ambiguous. The material sequenced was blood. The CDR3 DNA reads as TGTGCCAGCAGTCCCTCTTCTCTGTCGGTTCCGGGCTACACCTTC. Translation: CASSPSSLSVPGYTF.